This record concerns one TCR beta chain sequence. Its antigen is not known. The junction shows a germline mismatch at one end, possibly a read error. Germline V gives CDR1 SGHNT, CDR2 YENEEA. CDR3 length: 11 amino acids. The assay was immunoSEQ multiplex PCR, and TCRdb's table has in-frame clones only and misses some. The data hold approximately 60,000 clones, with approximately 72% observed a single time. It was after more than 8 days of culture that CD4+ T cells were isolated. This record belongs to a study of vaccination effects on CD4 cells after COVID-19. Study findings and constraints: Convalescent patients were scarce, and early post-infection timepoints were absent.

The sample here was CD4+ T cells from PBMCs cultured without peptide, taken before COVID-19 vaccination. This TCR came from a human donor who had a prior SARS-CoV-2 infection. The chain combines TRBV11-3 with TRBJ1-1; no clear D. CDR3 protein: CASSQNSEAFF. DNA for the CDR3: TGTGCCAGCAGCCAGAACTCTGAAGCTTTCTTT.